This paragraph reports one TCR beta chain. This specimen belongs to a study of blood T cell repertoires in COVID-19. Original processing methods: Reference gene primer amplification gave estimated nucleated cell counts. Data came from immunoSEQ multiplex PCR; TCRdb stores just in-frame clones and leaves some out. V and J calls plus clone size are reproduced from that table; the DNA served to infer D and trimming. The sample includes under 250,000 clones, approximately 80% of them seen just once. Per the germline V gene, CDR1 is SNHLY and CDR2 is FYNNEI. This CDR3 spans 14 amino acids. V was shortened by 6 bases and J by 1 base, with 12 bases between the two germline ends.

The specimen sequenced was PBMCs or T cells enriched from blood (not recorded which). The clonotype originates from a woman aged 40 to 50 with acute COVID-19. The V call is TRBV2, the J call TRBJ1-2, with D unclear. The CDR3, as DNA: TGTGCCAGCAGCCCCACACCTTTTAACTATGGCTACACCTTC. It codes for CASSPTPFNYGYTF.